This T cell receptor (beta chain) was obtained from a study of neoadjuvant nivolumab and ipilimumab in lung cancer. Trimming cost V 5 bases and J 5 bases, with 15 bases left between them. From germline, CDR1 is SEHNR and CDR2 FQNEAQ (reference sequence). CDR3 length: 14 residues. Sequencing used immunoSEQ multiplex PCR; TCRdb keeps in-frame clones, though not all of them. The sample shows about 33,000 clones, more than 85% of them seen only once. This clone was seen a handful of times. The antigen is undetermined. Points from the study as a whole: Only two of four nivolumab-treated tumors gained richness and clonality by surgery. TCR receptors were sequenced in few samples.

The chain uses TRBV7-9 and TRBJ1-1; D is perhaps TRBD1 (5 bases). The sequences come from peripheral blood, collected after neoadjuvant nivolumab, alone or with ipilimumab, at or shortly before surgery. This TCR was recovered from an adult with non-small cell lung cancer. CDR3 amino acids: CASSTRRAGTEAFF. CDR3 bases: TGTGCCAGCAGCACTCGCAGGGCGGGTACTGAAGCTTTCTTT.